This T cell receptor (beta chain) was retrieved from a study of CD4+ T cells in melanoma (dated by TCRdb to 2021 to 2024). Looking at the study overall: Neoantigen-specific CD4+ T cells in human melanoma were what the study investigated. Broader findings and caveats from the paper: Neoantigen-specific CD4+ T cells in melanoma were reported to have a range of differentiation states. Neoantigen-specific CD4+ T cells were reported to be correlated with the function of CD8+ T cells, macrophages and B cells.

The junction carries 3 bases between V and J, which are trimmed by 0 bases and 5 bases respectively. Via the germline V gene, CDR1 is WSHSY and CDR2 SAAADI. The CDR3 runs 12 residues from the cysteine to the phenylalanine. The only DNA kept is the CDR3, 36 bases in frame from the first base. On this clone: Its recognized antigen is unknown. Per-base qualities were not stored, and no clone one base away is much larger.

The donors were melanoma patients. Libraries were constructed by the immunoSEQ multiplex PCR assay. This immuneACCESS table, as held by TCRdb, lists in-frame sequences with V and J called but not all clones. Of the missing ones, under half trace to an unresolved V gene in checked studies; the others have no known cause. The sample data list about 140,000 clones, and approximately 91% of these were observed just once. The ten largest clonotypes hold about 1.5% of the sample. The clonotype comes from a human donor with melanoma. The sequence joins TRBV10-2 to TRBJ2-3; the D gene assignment is ambiguous. The encoded CDR3 is CASSESVDTQYF. The DNA sequence is given as TGCGCCAGCAGTGAGTCGGTAGATACGCAGTATTTT.